This T cell receptor (beta chain) was observed in a study of T cell responses to AZD1222 COVID-19 vaccine. The sample holds one count of this clone. Between the trimmed V and J ends, which lost 8 bases and 1 base, there was a span of 12 bases. The CDR3 runs 13 residues. TCRdb's copy holds only in-frame clones and misses some; the assay was immunoSEQ multiplex PCR. The sample has tens of thousands of clones, 80% to 90% seen once. This receptor was obtained from an adult in good health. The sequences come from peripheral blood, collected on day 0 of AZD1222 vaccination. The V call is TRBV12-3 or TRBV12-4, the J call TRBJ2-7, with a tentative D call TRBD1 (6 bases). CDR3 DNA sequence: TGTGCCAGCTCCGGACAGAGATCCTACGAGCAGTACTTC. Its protein product is CASSGQRSYEQYF.